The 8 T cell receptor beta chains presented below share a single source sample, sequenced in a study of blood T cell repertoires in COVID-19. Sequencing was performed with immunoSEQ multiplex PCR; in TCRdb, only in-frame clones are kept and a portion is missing. The data hold 390,000 or so clones, with 75% to 90% observed a single time. The sample taken for sequencing was PBMCs or T cells enriched from blood (not recorded which). Every receptor here comes from a woman in her forties or fifties who had recovered from COVID-19.

Concerning this clone: At one end, the junction sequence differs from germline, possibly due to a read error. CDR3 residues: CASSLRQAKNHF. The CDR3 coding sequence is TGTGCCAGCAGCCTCAGACAGGCGAAGAACCACTTC. V is TRBV5-6 and J is TRBJ2-7; maybe TRBD1 (6 bases). The CDR3 totals 12 residues. Germline V lookup: CDR1 SGHDT, CDR2 YYEEEE.

This chain's CDR3 is CSVRTGMEPQHF. The CDR3 nucleotides are TGCAGCGTCCGGACAGGGATGGAGCCCCAGCATTTT. V and J are TRBV29-1 and TRBJ1-5; 8 bases match TRBD1. Trimming removed 6 bases from V and 8 bases from J; junction bases left unmatched: 6. Germline CDR1 and CDR2: SQVTM and ANQGSEA. CDR3 length: 12 amino acids.

The chain has TRBV5-6 and TRBJ2-1, with 9 bases lining up with TRBD2. V shed 4 bases, J shed 7 bases, and the junction held 6 bases outside the gene matches. CDR3 length: 14 residues. Germline-derived CDR1 and CDR2 are SGHDT and YYEEEE. The CDR3 bases are TGTGCCAGCAGCCCGGGACTAGCACGGAATGAGCAGTTCTTC. It yields the protein CASSPGLARNEQFF.

J is TRBJ1-4 and V is TRBV7-8; D is possibly TRBD1 (5 bases). The germline V and J ends were trimmed by 5 bases and 2 bases, with 12 bases remaining between them. This CDR3 has 15 residues. Germline CDR1 is SGHVS and CDR2 is FQNEAQ. Written as DNA, the CDR3 is TGTGCCAGCAGCCGCTCAGGGAAGACTAATGAAAAACTGTTTTTT. Its protein product is CASSRSGKTNEKLFF.

The CDR3 sequence: CASSFMARDEQYF. In DNA, the CDR3 is TGTGCCAGCAGCTTCATGGCGCGGGACGAGCAGTACTTC. The chain has TRBV7-2 and TRBJ2-7, with TRBD2 as a possible D gene (5 bases). The CDR3 is 13 residues long. Germline CDR1 SGHTA, CDR2 FQGNSA. Trimming shortened V by 3 bases and J by 5 bases, and 11 bases separated the two germline ends.

J is TRBJ1-2 and V is TRBV7-9, with D unclear. Germline CDR1 is SEHNR and CDR2 is FQNEAQ (reference sequence). V dropped 3 bases and J dropped 4 bases, with 15 bases sitting between them. This CDR3 region has 15 residues. CDR3 sequence: CASSLEAVGLYGYTF. The CDR3, as DNA: TGTGCCAGCAGCTTGGAGGCCGTCGGTCTCTATGGCTACACCTTC.

This clone was recorded a few times. This chain links TRBV4-3 with TRBJ1-1, with 7 bases lining up with TRBD1. This CDR3 has 15 amino acids. V shed 0 bases and J 4 bases; nucleotides not matched to a gene: 5. CDR1 is LGHNA, CDR2 YSLEER, per germline. The CDR3 DNA is TGCGCCAGCAGCCAAGATCCCGGGACAGCCACTGAAGCTTTCTTT. The encoded protein is CASSQDPGTATEAFF.

Notes on this clone: The identical CDR3 is also encoded by other nucleotide sequences in the sample. The V call is TRBV18, the J call TRBJ1-1; D call uncertain. The CDR3 is made up of 12 amino acids. Germline CDR1 KGHSH, CDR2 LQKENI. The V end was cut by 3 bases, the J end by 5 bases, with 7 bases between. The CDR3 spells CASSPLSTEAFF. In DNA form, the CDR3 reads TGTGCCAGCTCACCCCTCTCTACTGAAGCTTTCTTT.